These 16 T cell receptor beta chains share one sample of origin, sequenced in a study of metastatic and nonmetastatic thyroid tumors. TCRdb reanalyzed the PCR reads with MiXCR. This table has 3,000 to 3,500 clones, over 30% appearing once. All patients reached thyroid surgery having received no treatment beforehand. Sequencing was carried out using adjacent normal tissue. The receptors were gathered from a male donor with papillary thyroid cancer or a benign thyroid nodule (not recorded which). Some clones in this sample may be carry-over from other donors' samples.

This clone was picked up a small number of times. J is TRBJ1-2 and V is TRBV11-2, with TRBD1 as a possible D gene (6 bases). The V end was cut by 4 bases, the J end by 4 bases, with 13 bases between. CDR3 length: 14 amino acids. The germline V gene has CDR1 SGHAT and CDR2 FQNNGV. In DNA form, the CDR3 reads TGTGCCAGCAGCTCCTACAGGGTTAGCTATGGCTACACCTTC. Translation: CASSSYRVSYGYTF.

The V and J genes are TRBV27 and TRBJ2-7; TRBD1 matches 8 bases. The ends lost 6 bases at V and 5 bases at J; junction bases unmatched: 6. The CDR3 is 13 amino acids. In germline, CDR1 is MNHEY, CDR2 SMNVEV (reference sequence). CDR3 in DNA: TGTGCCAGCAGGTATGGACAGGGAGACGAGCAGTACTTC. It encodes CASRYGQGDEQYF.

This chain connects TRBV20-1 to TRBJ2-2; D gene ambiguous. V was pared by 0 bases and J by 2 bases, with 7 bases between. The CDR3 covers 14 residues. The germline V gene encodes CDR1 DFQATT and CDR2 SNEGSKA (reference sequence). CDR3 DNA sequence: TGCAGTGCTAGAGATCCTACCAACACCGGGGAGCTGTTTTTT. This translates into CSARDPTNTGELFF.

The gene calls are TRBV30 and TRBJ1-2; a possible D gene is TRBD1 (5 bases). Trimming removed 4 bases from V and 2 bases from J, with 23 bases in between. The V gene's germline CDR1 is GTSNPN and CDR2 SVGIG (reference sequence). The CDR3 runs 17 residues. This chain's CDR3 is CAWIHGDSRGDNYGYTF. CDR3 in DNA: TGTGCCTGGATTCATGGAGACTCGCGAGGGGACAACTATGGCTACACCTTC.

The genes are TRBV27 and TRBJ2-6; no firm D call. The V gene lost 7 bases and the J gene lost 0 bases, with 10 bases spanning the gap. The length of the CDR3 is 15 residues. The germline V gene encodes CDR1 MNHEY and CDR2 SMNVEV (reference sequence). The CDR3 sequence is CASTQLFSGANVLTF. The CDR3 coding sequence is TGTGCCAGCACCCAACTATTCTCTGGGGCCAACGTCCTGACTTTC. Supplemented by reference TRBV27 and TRBJ2-6, the full variable domain reads EAQVTQNPRYLITVTGKKLTVTCSQNMNHEYMSWYRQDPGLGLRQIYYSMNVEVTDKGDVPEGYKVSRKEKRNFPLILESPSPNQTSLYFCASTQLFSGANVLTFGAGSRLTVL.

This clone showed up just a few times. The chain carries TRBV6-1 and TRBJ1-1, with D hard to call. The V gene lost 6 bases and the J gene lost 0 bases, with 11 bases spanning the gap. The CDR3 runs to 14 residues. From germline, CDR1 is MNHNS and CDR2 SASEGT. The CDR3 reads CASRPKAVNTEAFF. The CDR3 DNA reads as TGTGCCAGCAGACCTAAGGCGGTGAACACTGAAGCTTTCTTT.

The chain employs TRBV20-1 and TRBJ2-1; D is unclear. This CDR3 has 15 residues. V was clipped by 4 bases and J by 2 bases, with 15 bases between them. CDR1 is DFQATT and CDR2 is SNEGSKA in the germline V gene (reference sequence). CDR3 sequence (DNA): TGCAGTGCTACTTCCCTCCATACCGCCTACAATGAGCAGTTCTTC. It is translated as CSATSLHTAYNEQFF.

With regard to this clone: A read error is likely, as this CDR3 ends without the conserved phenylalanine or tryptophan. This CDR3 reads CASNRDPNTGKLFV. In DNA, the CDR3 is TGTGCCAGCAACCGGGACCCAAACACAGGGAAGCTGTTTGTT. The gene calls are TRBV6-1 and TRBJ2-2; tentative D call: TRBD1 (6 bases). The CDR3 is 14 amino acids. CDR1 and CDR2 from the germline V gene are MNHNS and SASEGT. The ends were cut back, 7 bases at V and 12 bases at J, with 21 bases in the middle.

This clone is classed as hyperexpanded. The chain combines TRBV6-1 with TRBJ1-3; D not certain. Looked up from germline, CDR1 is MNHNS and CDR2 is SASEGT. V lost 8 bases and J lost 0, with 2 bases in between. The CDR3 is made up of 11 amino acids. CDR3 sequence: CASPSGNTIYF. The CDR3 nucleotides are TGTGCCAGCCCCTCTGGAAACACCATATATTTT.

The J gene is TRBJ1-2, the V gene TRBV12-3 or TRBV12-4; no clear D. Trimming removed 3 bases from V and 2 bases from J, with 7 bases in between. The CDR3 has 13 amino acids. For the CDR3, the DNA is TGTGCCAGCAGTTTGGACGGGAACTATGGCTACACCTTC. Translating gives CASSLDGNYGYTF.

This clone was found a few times. The chain joins TRBV25-1 to TRBJ1-2; D possibly corresponds to TRBD1 (5 bases). The CDR3 has 16 residues. Trimming removed 1 base at V and 3 bases at J, with 15 bases between. The V gene's germline CDR1 is MGHDK and CDR2 SYGVNS. CDR3 coding DNA: TGTGCCAGCAGTGAATCCGAGGGGTGGACCTACTATGGCTACACCTTC. Translation: CASSESEGWTYYGYTF.

This clone was seen once. The rearrangement joins TRBV11-3 to TRBJ2-1, with 15 bases aligning to TRBD2. Trimming at V came to 1 base and at J to 8 bases, leaving 12 bases not matched to a gene. Germline-derived CDR1 and CDR2 are SGHNT and YENEEA. CDR3 length equals 19 residues. CDR3 coding DNA: TGTGCCAGCAGCTTAGGGTACCTAAGGACTAGCGGGAGGGGGGATGAGCAGTTCTTC. It translates to CASSLGYLRTSGRGDEQFF.

In its sample, this clone ranks as large. This chain uses TRBV7-6 with TRBJ2-7; 8 nucleotides align to TRBD1. The germline V gene encodes CDR1 SGHVS and CDR2 FNYEAQ. Germline trimming cut 5 bases from V and 6 bases from J; bases unmatched to any gene: 3. This CDR3 has 12 amino acids. CDR3: CASSPTGGEQYF. In nucleotides, the CDR3 is TGTGCCAGCAGCCCTACAGGGGGCGAGCAGTACTTC. Full variable domain (remainder filled in from reference TRBV7-6 and TRBJ2-7): GAGVSQSPRYKVTKRGQDVALRCDPISGHVSLYWYRQALGQGPEFLTYFNYEAQQDKSGLPNDRFSAERPEGSISTLTIQRTEQRDSAMYRCASSPTGGEQYFGPGTRLTVT.

The CDR3 loop reads CASSLAVSGLNEQFF. The CDR3 DNA is TGTGCCAGCAGCTTGGCGGTTAGCGGCCTCAATGAGCAGTTCTTC. This chain connects TRBV5-6 to TRBJ2-1; TRBD2 is a possible D gene (6 bases). V was shortened by 0 bases and J by 6 bases, with 13 bases between the two germline ends. Germline-derived CDR1 and CDR2 are SGHDT and YYEEEE. The CDR3 loop spans 15 amino acids.

This clone was counted only a few times. The chain recombines TRBV6-2 or TRBV6-3 with TRBJ1-1; D gene ambiguous. V gave up 7 bases and J gave up 6 bases, with 12 bases separating them. The CDR3 has 12 amino acids. Germline lookup yields CDR1 MNHEY and CDR2 SVGEGT. DNA of the CDR3: TGTGCCAGCACGGGGTTTCCGTCTGAAGCTTTCTTT. This sequence encodes CASTGFPSEAFF.

A few counts support this clone. The chain recombines TRBV6-6 with TRBJ1-3, with D unresolved. With 0 bases removed from V and 16 bases from J, the gap between germline ends came to 22 bases. Germline values: CDR1 MNHNY, CDR2 SVGAGI (reference sequence). CDR3 length: 15 residues. The CDR3 DNA is TGTGCCAGCAGTTACTCGACTGTCACCGGAAACGCAATGTATTTT. Translated, it gives CASSYSTVTGNAMYF.